This T cell receptor (beta chain) was recorded in a study of cytomegalovirus exposure and HLA in healthy donors (dated by TCRdb to the late 2010s). Regarding the research as a whole: In an earlier analysis of 587 of the donors, roughly 300 Gb of sequence data and 120 million or so unique TCR beta sequences from roughly 180 million T cells were reported. About 320 gigabases of sequencing data and tens of millions of unique TCR sequences were included in an early release covering 550 to 650 HLA-typed donors. Of the roughly 400 genotyped donors, approximately 80% fell in the genetic ancestry cluster associated with self-reported Caucasian donors. The study was designed to test whether signatures of past pathogen exposure could be identified by cataloging public T cell receptors. The study profiled the T cell repertoires of approximately 700 subjects by immunosequencing and related them to cytomegalovirus serostatus. A separate validation cohort of roughly 130 different subjects was used in addition to the approximately 700-subject first cohort. High-throughput TCR immunosequencing, statistical association of individual TCRs with disease status, and machine learning were combined to predict cytomegalovirus infection status. A later analysis re-examined previously published TCR beta repertoires from roughly 650 donors and added high-resolution HLA genotyping to investigate patterns of TCR occurrence. Rather than using new phenotypic data, the later analysis identified candidate immune exposures from TCR beta sequences and from how often those sequences occurred across donors. To decide whether each TCR beta V gene segment behaved as functional or pseudogenic, an earlier analysis of some 580 of the donors relied on high-throughput TCR beta sequencing. Donor age, sex, ethnicity and CMV serostatus were collected together with the repertoire data. A later genetic analysis took genome-wide SNP genotypes for about 55% of the 666 donors and used that subset as a discovery cohort. Every repertoire in the discovery cohort had been generated on one and the same sequencing platform. HLA typing covered class I and class II loci at four-digit resolution. The number of typed donors differed by locus: 629-630 for A, B, C, DRB1 and DQB1; some 500 for DQA1; approximately 610 for DPA1; and some 470 for DPB1. Several DR-DQ haplotypes were treated as single units for association and clustering because of strong linkage in the cohort. On average, around 240,000 unique TCR beta nucleotide sequences were sequenced per donor among 350 to 400 genotyped donors of the cohort, with 15% to 20% of those sequences being non-productive.

For this clone: The target of this receptor is not known. One base away there is no much larger clone; base qualities are not given.

In total, fewer than 750 healthy bone marrow donors made up the cohort. Cohort members were all nominally healthy when sampled, although unrecorded immune exposures were likely present. The donor tested CMV seropositive and was one of the 289 seropositive cohort members. A peripheral blood sample was collected from each donor, and TCR beta sequencing was performed on peripheral blood mononuclear cells. Genomic DNA extraction from the blood cell samples was performed with the Qiagen DNeasy Blood Extraction Kit. The library was produced with the immunoSEQ multiplex PCR assay. The multiplex PCR relied on a mix of 60 forward primers for TCR Vbeta segments and 13 reverse primers for TCR Jbeta segments. The CDR3 region of rearranged TCR beta genes was amplified from genomic DNA by a multiplex PCR assay. Amplified TCR beta libraries were sequenced as 87-base-pair reads on the Illumina HiSeq System. Per the authors' processing: A later analysis tallied about 77 million unique TCR beta chains across the approximately 670 repertoires, and 10 million to 11 million of those chains were shared by two or more donors. A nearest-neighbor algorithm error-corrected the raw reads and collapsed the reads into unique sequences, merging closely related sequences to remove PCR and sequencing errors. To assign V, D and J gene segments, CDR3 sequences were aligned to IMGT reference sequences. For a sequence to be retained, a match of at least six nucleotides was required to both a V gene segment and a J gene segment. A rearrangement was called productive if the CDR3 had no stop codons and remained in frame with V and J, and every other rearrangement was called non-productive. Following IMGT convention, CDR3 was defined as the stretch from the second conserved V-encoded cysteine to the conserved J-encoded phenylalanine. The earlier analysis of about 590 of the donors excluded sequences that lacked an unambiguous match to a single V gene segment. In an earlier analysis of some 590 of the donors, a V segment was called functional when productive rearrangements were above 56.7%, and segregating when the standard deviation between donors exceeded 5%. A statistical classification framework was built for diagnosing cytomegalovirus status from the catalog of TCR beta chain sequences. A later analysis assigned V and J genes by comparing TCR nucleotide sequences with IMGT/GENE-DB human TR gene sequences. In a later analysis, CDR3 sequences and most-parsimonious VDJ recombination scenarios were assigned using the TCRdist pipeline. A later analysis defined each TCR beta chain by its CDR3 amino acid sequence plus V-gene family, and excluded reads lacking a unique V-gene family. A later analysis removed 550 to 700 highly shared, low-generation-probability nucleotide sequences to deal with suspected cross-contamination and a sequencing artifact. In a later analysis, a clonal expansion index was calculated for each public chain from normalized within-repertoire ranks of inferred template counts. In a later analysis, generation probabilities were computed using a VDJ recombination model fitted to out-of-frame rearrangements, and the results were checked against IGoR. In a later analysis, hypergeometric tests were used to score TCR-TCR, TCR-HLA and TCR-CMV co-occurrence, with a repertoire-size bias correction applied to TCR pairs. A later analysis estimated false discovery rates by permuting HLA or CMV assignments 20 times. In a later analysis, co-occurring TCRs were grouped using DBSCAN, and TCRdist sequence similarity was added for clustering within HLA-allele-positive subsets. Co-occurrence clustering excluded repertoires with fewer than 30,000 or more than 120,000 public chains, plus five with anomalous nucleotide sharing. TCRdb's version of the immuneACCESS table is confined to in-frame rearrangements and falls short of the full clone set. An unresolved V gene accounts for under half of the shortfall where checked; the remainder is of unknown origin. The V and J calls and clone size come from that table; D and trimming were worked out from the DNA. This sample is represented by 250,000 to 350,000 clones; 70% to 90% of them were singletons. Roughly 4% of the sample is in the top ten clones.

Study-level results and caveats: Most TCR sequences were observed very rarely across donors, whereas some public TCRs were present in many individuals. The 87-base-pair reads could not distinguish some IMGT-functional V segments, including TRBV6-2 and TRBV6-3, so those segments were excluded. A few of the identified cytomegalovirus-associated TCR beta chains were confirmed in vitro to be specific for cytomegalovirus antigens. In both the original and validation cohorts, the classifier was reported to diagnose cytomegalovirus status with high specificity and sensitivity. CMV serostatus was the only immune exposure information available for the cohort. Linkage disequilibrium might explain the correlated functional status among segregating V segments, but an unknown experimental factor could not be excluded. Presence/absence analyses assumed roughly uniform sequencing depth across donors, an assumption that may not hold. In a later analysis, around 17,000 TCR beta sequences were associated with specific HLA alleles at a false discovery rate of 0.05. According to a later analysis, TCR association rates differed among HLA loci, with DRB1 alleles showing the most associated TCRs and HLA-C alleles showing the fewest. Because HLA typing was missing for some donors at each locus, association tests included only the typed subset. A further reported finding was that TCR beta sequences accurately predicted the HLA-A and HLA-B alleles for most subjects in the first cohort. In an earlier analysis of a few hundred of the donors, most TCR beta V segments were observed in productive rearrangements about 90% or about 30% of the time, broadly matching IMGT annotations. When HLA alleles, especially DR and DQ, strongly co-occurred, TCR associations were difficult to assign to individual alleles. The study listed approximately 150 TCR beta chains as associated with cytomegalovirus. This cohort had only TCR beta chains sequenced, and the lack of alpha or paired-chain data limited which features could be detected. According to a later analysis, most CMV-associated TCR beta chains appeared to be HLA-restricted, and the HLA associations seemed to be driven largely by CMV exposure. A later genetic analysis associated a missense DCLRE1C variant with V-gene and J-gene trimming of TCR beta chains, and an independent cohort replicated the association. In a later analysis, HLA-associated TCR beta chains showed more clonal expansion and lower generation probabilities than non-associated chains that were equally common. A later genetic analysis reported fewer N-insertions in productive TCRs among donors in an Asian-associated ancestry cluster than the roughly 690-donor mean. A later analysis reported that several top co-occurrence clusters appeared linked to parvovirus B19, influenza, CMV and Epstein-Barr virus. Roughly 15 rarely observed V segments, including chromosome 9 orphons, were excluded from the earlier analysis of 550 to 700 of the donors because counts were too low. A cluster of highly shared sequence variants was judged likely to represent a technical artifact of the sequencing pipeline. According to the authors, the approach could potentially be generalized to other disease states and immunological phenotypes.

Reading the germline V gene gives CDR1 MDHEN and CDR2 SYDVKM. Trimmed from V: 4 bases; trimmed from J: 4 bases; junction bases lacking a gene match: 6. There are 14 amino acids in the CDR3, from cysteine to phenylalanine inclusive. The entry retains the CDR3 DNA only, 42 bases that are in frame from base 1. The V and J genes are TRBV28 and TRBJ1-2; 7 of the junction bases match TRBD1. Sequencing used PBMCs. The clonotype comes from a man in his forties or fifties in good health and CMV-seropositive. The DNA reads TGTGCCAGCAGTTCCGGGACAGAGATCTATGGCTACACCTTC. The resulting protein is CASSSGTEIYGYTF.